This T cell receptor beta chain was profiled in a study of T-cell memory formation after mild COVID-19. Study-wide findings and caveats: That cross-reactive memory joined was suggested by some responding clones appearing in pre-infection memory. The main location of contracting CD4+ clones was CM and EM, and that of contracting CD8+ clones was EMRA.

A single record per CDR3 protein comes from TCRdb applying MiXCR to the 5' RACE reads. Among some 450,000 distinct CDR3 sequences listed, roughly 18% were seen once. The V and J ends lost 1 base and 0 bases respectively, with 21 bases between them. The V gene's germline CDR1 is MGHRA and CDR2 YSYEKL. There are 19 residues in the CDR3. This clonotype has only a few counts. Antigen: not known. The source material was PBMCs or a T cell subset sorted from them (not recorded which). The V call is TRBV4-1, the J call TRBJ1-1; D is perhaps TRBD1 (5 bases). This TCR derives from a man aged 18 to 29 who had mild COVID-19 (a few samples of this study predate the infection). Cell type and time point are not known. The CDR3 protein is CASSQGSLRDRRLNTEAFF. In nucleotides, the CDR3 is TGCGCCAGCAGCCAAGGGTCACTGAGGGACCGACGACTGAACACTGAAGCTTTCTTT.